Listed below are T cell receptor beta chains from one sample, sequenced in a study of OX40 agonist ivuxolimab in advanced cancers. Sequenced by immunoSEQ multiplex PCR; TCRdb stores in-frame clones only, minus some. The table has about 79,000 clones, 88% seen once. Sequenced material: CD4+ or CD8+ T cells sorted from blood, taken in a trial of the OX40 agonist ivuxolimab. These receptors came from an adult with an advanced solid tumor such as melanoma, head and neck, liver or kidney cancer. CDR3s include the opening cysteine and the closing phenylalanine or tryptophan. D genes are given only for firm matches. Size tells how often a clone was seen (once, few, many) or the class of an expanded clone, and some rows leave it out.

d_gene	j_gene	v_gene	abundance	CDR3aa	CDR3nt
NA	TRBJ1-1	TRBV5-1	NA	CASSLEGGMNTEAFF	TGCGCCAGCAGCTTGGAAGGCGGGATGAACACTGAAGCTTTCTTT
TRBD2	TRBJ2-7	TRBV6-1	NA	CAIQLAGVSEQYF	TGTGCCATCCAACTAGCGGGAGTTAGCGAGCAGTACTTC
NA	TRBJ1-4	TRBV7-2	once	CASSFRGSGEKLFF	TGTGCCAGCAGCTTTCGGGGGTCAGGTGAAAAACTGTTTTTT
TRBD1	TRBJ1-2	TRBV28	NA	CASSLQGNYGYTF	TGTGCCAGCAGCCTACAGGGGAACTATGGCTACACCTTC
TRBD2	TRBJ2-2	TRBV11-2	NA	CASSWTSGRTGELFF	TGTGCCAGCAGCTGGACTAGCGGGAGAACCGGGGAGCTGTTTTTT
TRBD2	TRBJ2-1	TRBV5-4	NA	CASSLAGTSGYEQFF	TGTGCCAGCAGCTTGGCCGGGACTAGCGGATATGAGCAGTTCTTC
TRBD2	TRBJ2-1	TRBV28	NA	CASSLTSGPPDEQFF	TGTGCCAGCAGTCTAACTAGCGGGCCTCCGGATGAGCAGTTCTTC
NA	TRBJ1-2	TRBV6-1	NA	CASMGLPNYGYTF	TGTGCCAGCATGGGGTTACCTAACTATGGCTACACCTTC
NA	TRBJ1-2	TRBV28	NA	CASTPLPSAQAAYGYTF	TGTGCCAGCACCCCTCTCCCCTCCGCTCAGGCGGCCTATGGCTACACCTTC
TRBD2	TRBJ2-1	TRBV7-2	NA	CAASGGSYNEQFF	TGTGCCGCCAGCGGGGGGTCCTACAATGAGCAGTTCTTC
NA	TRBJ2-1	TRBV5-1	NA	CASSLLGAHNEQFF	TGCGCCAGCAGCTTGCTCGGGGCCCACAATGAGCAGTTCTTC
TRBD1	TRBJ1-2	TRBV2	NA	CASRTGGNGYTF	TGTGCCAGCAGGACAGGGGGAAATGGCTACACCTTC
NA	TRBJ2-3	TRBV19	NA	CASSIEDTTDTQYF	TGTGCCAGTAGTATAGAGGACACCACAGATACGCAGTATTTT
NA	TRBJ2-1	TRBV7-4	NA	CASRAGRSYNEQFF	TGTGCCAGCCGGGCCGGGAGATCCTACAATGAGCAGTTCTTC
NA	TRBJ2-4	TRBV6-1	NA	CASQYSLAKNIQYF	TGTGCCAGCCAGTACTCCTTAGCCAAAAACATTCAGTACTTC
NA	TRBJ1-1	TRBV18	NA	CASSPGQMNTEAFF	TGTGCCAGCTCACCGGGGCAGATGAACACTGAAGCTTTCTTT
NA	TRBJ2-7	TRBV5-1	NA	CASSLTSTSYEQYF	TGCGCCAGCAGCTTGACGTCGACGTCCTACGAGCAGTACTTC
NA	TRBJ2-1	TRBV5-5	NA	CASSWGQGGNEQFF	TGTGCCAGCAGCTGGGGACAAGGAGGGAATGAGCAGTTCTTC
NA	TRBJ1-1	TRBV6-1	NA	CASIGQPNTEAFF	TGTGCCAGCATTGGACAGCCGAACACTGAAGCTTTCTTT
TRBD1	TRBJ1-2	TRBV25-1	NA	CASSEFRDRGAGYTF	TGTGCCAGCAGTGAATTTCGGGACAGGGGGGCCGGCTACACCTTC
NA	TRBJ2-7	TRBV11-3	NA	CASSLALGGDYEQYF	TGTGCCAGCAGCTTGGCCCTAGGTGGGGACTACGAGCAGTACTTC
NA	TRBJ1-2	TRBV7-9	NA	CASSLDIYGYTF	TGTGCCAGCAGCTTAGACATCTATGGCTACACCTTC
TRBD1	TRBJ1-5	TRBV6-5	NA	CASSYPTGPNQPQHF	TGTGCCAGCAGTTACCCGACAGGGCCTAATCAGCCCCAGCATTTT
NA	TRBJ1-1	TRBV11-2	NA	CASSVDRNTEAFF	TGTGCCAGCAGCGTGGACAGGAACACTGAAGCTTTCTTT
TRBD1	TRBJ1-1	TRBV29-1	NA	CSVQQGRGTEAFF	TGCAGCGTTCAACAGGGGCGGGGTACTGAAGCTTTCTTT
NA	TRBJ2-2	TRBV2	NA	CASSEQGGTGELFF	TGTGCCAGCAGTGAACAGGGGGGCACCGGGGAGCTGTTTTTT
TRBD1	TRBJ2-2	TRBV12-5	NA	CASGTGQGTTGELFF	TGTGCTAGTGGTACTGGACAGGGGACCACCGGGGAGCTGTTTTTC
NA	TRBJ1-5	TRBV21-1	NA	CASSNRDNNQPQHF	TGTGCCAGCAGCAATAGGGACAACAATCAGCCCCAGCATTTT
NA	TRBJ2-4	TRBV4-2	once	CASSQGPGNIQYF	TGTGCCAGCAGCCAAGGGCCGGGGAACATTCAGTACTTC
NA	TRBJ1-6	TRBV5-1	NA	CASSLADSRNSPLHF	TGCGCCAGCAGCTTGGCGGACAGCCGAAATTCACCCCTCCACTTT
NA	TRBJ1-5	TRBV28	NA	CASRQGYQPQHF	TGTGCCAGCAGGCAGGGGTATCAGCCCCAGCATTTT
NA	TRBJ2-3	TRBV18	NA	CASSPPSRGSDTQYF	TGTGCCAGCTCACCACCGTCTCGCGGGTCGGATACGCAGTATTTT
NA	TRBJ2-6	TRBV7-2	NA	CASSVQSSGANVLTF	TGTGCCAGCAGCGTACAGAGCTCTGGGGCCAACGTCCTGACTTTC
TRBD1	TRBJ1-5	TRBV28	NA	CASRLQGADNQPQHF	TGTGCCAGCAGGCTACAGGGGGCGGACAATCAGCCCCAGCATTTT
TRBD2	TRBJ2-3	TRBV7-6	NA	CASSLSGRADDTQYF	TGTGCCAGCAGCTTAAGCGGGAGGGCCGATGATACGCAGTATTTT
NA	TRBJ2-3	TRBV2	NA	CASSWTADQGDTQYF	TGTGCCAGCAGTTGGACCGCTGACCAGGGAGATACGCAGTATTTT
TRBD1	TRBJ2-5	TRBV7-9	NA	CASSLGQGFVETQYF	TGTGCCAGCAGCTTGGGACAGGGGTTCGTGGAGACCCAGTACTTC
NA	TRBJ1-1	TRBV2	NA	CASSEGGNTEAFF	TGTGCCAGCAGTGAGGGGGGGAACACTGAAGCTTTCTTT
TRBD1	TRBJ2-7	TRBV6-1	NA	CANMDRVYEQYF	TGTGCCAACATGGACAGGGTCTACGAGCAGTACTTC
NA	TRBJ1-2	TRBV6-5	NA	CASSAARGRVGYTF	TGTGCCAGCAGTGCGGCTAGGGGAAGGGTTGGCTACACCTTC
TRBD2	TRBJ2-5	TRBV7-6	NA	CASSLGPSGLGETQYF	TGTGCCAGCAGCTTAGGACCTAGCGGGCTTGGCGAGACCCAGTACTTC
NA	TRBJ1-5	TRBV2	NA	CASSEMGSQPQHF	TGTGCCAGCAGTGAGATGGGGAGCCAGCCCCAGCATTTT
NA	TRBJ2-7	TRBV11-3	NA	CASGQGYDEQYF	TGTGCCAGCGGCCAGGGTTACGACGAGCAGTACTTC
NA	TRBJ2-2	TRBV7-3	NA	CASSLSPRTVTGELFF	TGTGCCAGCAGCTTAAGCCCGAGGACGGTCACCGGGGAGCTGTTTTTT
TRBD1	TRBJ2-2	TRBV19	NA	CASSGGQAGTSGELFF	TGTGCCAGTAGTGGGGGACAGGCGGGCACCTCCGGGGAGCTGTTTTTT
NA	TRBJ1-5	TRBV11-3	NA	CASSRSNLSNQPQHF	TGTGCCAGCAGCCGAAGTAACCTTAGCAATCAGCCCCAGCATTTT
NA	TRBJ1-1	TRBV6-1	NA	CASSEAARGNTEAFF	TGTGCCAGCAGTGAAGCGGCTAGGGGGAACACTGAAGCTTTCTTT
TRBD1	TRBJ1-4	TRBV10-2	NA	CASRDRYNEKLFF	TGCGCCAGCAGGGACAGGTATAATGAAAAACTGTTTTTT
NA	TRBJ1-2	TRBV28	NA	CASSPGPNGYGYTF	TGTGCCAGCAGTCCGGGACCGAATGGCTATGGCTACACCTTC
TRBD2	TRBJ2-3	TRBV6-1	NA	CASSELGSGSGDTQYF	TGTGCCAGCAGTGAACTCGGTAGCGGGAGTGGAGATACGCAGTATTTT
TRBD1	TRBJ1-3	TRBV14	NA	CASSHGQGVRNTIYF	TGTGCCAGCAGCCATGGACAGGGGGTAAGGAACACCATATATTTT
TRBD2	TRBJ2-1	TRBV11-2	NA	CASSLERETYNEQFF	TGTGCCAGCAGCTTAGAGCGGGAGACTTACAATGAGCAGTTCTTC
NA	TRBJ1-2	TRBV19	NA	CASSTLPWKGVYGYTF	TGTGCCAGTAGTACGCTACCCTGGAAAGGGGTCTATGGCTACACCTTC
TRBD1	TRBJ1-4	TRBV6-1	once	CAAKQGANEKLFF	TGTGCCGCAAAACAGGGGGCCAATGAAAAACTGTTTTTT